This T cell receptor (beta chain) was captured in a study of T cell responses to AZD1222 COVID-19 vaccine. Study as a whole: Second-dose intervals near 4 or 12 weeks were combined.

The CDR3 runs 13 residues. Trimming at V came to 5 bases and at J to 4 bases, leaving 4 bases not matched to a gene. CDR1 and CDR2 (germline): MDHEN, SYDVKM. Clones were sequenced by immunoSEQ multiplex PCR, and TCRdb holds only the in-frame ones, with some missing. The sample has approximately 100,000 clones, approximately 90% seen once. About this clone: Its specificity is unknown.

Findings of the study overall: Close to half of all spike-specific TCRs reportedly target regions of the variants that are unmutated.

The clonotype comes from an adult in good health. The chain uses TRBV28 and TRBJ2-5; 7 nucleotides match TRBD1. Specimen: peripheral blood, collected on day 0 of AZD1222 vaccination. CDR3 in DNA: TGTGCCAGCAGTAACAGGGGAGTAGAGACCCAGTACTTC. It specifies CASSNRGVETQYF.